Included here is one T cell receptor beta chain sequence, with context. This table comes from immunoSEQ multiplex PCR, and its TCRdb copy is limited to in-frame clones, with some not included. Seen here are a few hundred thousand clones, roughly 90% observed once, and the top ten hold approximately 1.8%. Recovered status applied to Cohort 3 donors who had two consecutive negative PCRs. It also applied to those with clearance or with symptom resolution. CDR1 and CDR2 from the germline V gene are SGHTS and YDEGEE. This CDR3 contains 17 residues. Trimming removed 0 bases from V and 4 bases from J, with 18 bases in between. The data were taken from a study of blood T cell repertoires in COVID-19.

This chain uses TRBV5-8 with TRBJ2-3; D perhaps matches TRBD1 (7 bases). The TCR comes from a woman aged 40 to 50 who had recovered from COVID-19. Sequenced material: PBMCs or T cells enriched from blood (not recorded which). The CDR3 loop reads CASSLEGGQRASDTQYF. The DNA of the CDR3 is TGTGCCAGCAGCTTGGAGGGGGGACAGAGGGCCTCAGATACGCAGTATTTT.